The entry that follows covers one TCR beta chain sequence. Its antigen is currently unknown. Researchers amplified the TCR beta CDR3 regions from RNA transcripts. In the first-round RT-PCR of the TCR CDR3, the HTBI primer set was used. Each CDR3 protein is one row after TCRdb ran MiXCR on the multiplex PCR reads. The sample holds about half a million distinct CDR3 sequences, around a fifth seen once. CDR1 SGHAT and CDR2 FQNNGV come from the germline V gene. Trimming left V 4 bases short and J 7 bases short, with 10 bases between. This CDR3 has 12 amino acids. This record belongs to a study of T cells in Graves' hyperthyroidism and ophthalmopathy. Study at large: Once the initial diagnosis was made, peripheral blood was obtained before any treatment.

Notes on the study in general: Stable hyperthyroidism was told apart from ophthalmopathy by a model built on 13 V-J features. Peripheral blood also featured most of the thyroid clonotypes expanded above 0.001.

The chain links TRBV11-2 to TRBJ2-5; D is unresolved. Material for sequencing was blood. The source is a woman in her 70s with Graves' ophthalmopathy. CDR3 bases: TGTGCCAGCAGCTCAGCCTTCGGGACCCAGTACTTC. This codes for CASSSAFGTQYF. The full variable domain, in which reference TRBV11-2 and TRBJ2-5 provide the parts outside the CDR3, is EAGVAQSPRYKIIEKRQSVAFWCNPISGHATLYWYQQILGQGPKLLIQFQNNGVVDDSQLPKDRFSAERLKGVDSTLKIQPAKLEDSAVYLCASSSAFGTQYFGPGTRLLVL.